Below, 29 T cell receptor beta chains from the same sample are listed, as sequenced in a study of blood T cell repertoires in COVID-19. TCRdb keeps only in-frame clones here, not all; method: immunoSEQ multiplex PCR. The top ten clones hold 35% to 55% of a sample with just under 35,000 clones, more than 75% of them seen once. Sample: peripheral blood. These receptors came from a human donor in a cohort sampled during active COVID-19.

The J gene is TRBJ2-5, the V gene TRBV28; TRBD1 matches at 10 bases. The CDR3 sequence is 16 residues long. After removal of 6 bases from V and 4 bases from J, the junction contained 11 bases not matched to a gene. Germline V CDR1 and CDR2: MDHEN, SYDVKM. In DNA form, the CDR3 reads TGTGCCAGCAGCCGCTATCGACAGGGGGCCTCAGAGACCCAGTACTTC. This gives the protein CASSRYRQGASETQYF.

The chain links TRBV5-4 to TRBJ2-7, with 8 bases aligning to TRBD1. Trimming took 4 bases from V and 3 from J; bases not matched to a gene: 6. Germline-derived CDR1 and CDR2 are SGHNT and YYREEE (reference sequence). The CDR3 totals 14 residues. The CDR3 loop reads CASSPGQGGYEQYF. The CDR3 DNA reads TGTGCCAGCAGCCCCGGACAGGGAGGCTACGAGCAGTACTTC.

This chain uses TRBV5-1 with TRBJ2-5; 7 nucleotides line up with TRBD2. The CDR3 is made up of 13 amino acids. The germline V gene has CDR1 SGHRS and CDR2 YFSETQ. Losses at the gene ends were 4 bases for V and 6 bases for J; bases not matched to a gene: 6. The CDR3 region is CASSTELAKTQYF. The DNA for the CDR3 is TGCGCCAGCAGCACCGAACTAGCGAAGACCCAGTACTTC.

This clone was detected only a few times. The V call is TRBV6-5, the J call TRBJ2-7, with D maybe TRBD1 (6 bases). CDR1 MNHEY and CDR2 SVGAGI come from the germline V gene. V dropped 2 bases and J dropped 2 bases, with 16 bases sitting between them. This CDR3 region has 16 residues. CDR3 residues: CASSYLSKQGAYEQYF. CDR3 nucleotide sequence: TGTGCCAGCAGTTACCTATCAAAACAGGGAGCCTACGAGCAGTACTTC.

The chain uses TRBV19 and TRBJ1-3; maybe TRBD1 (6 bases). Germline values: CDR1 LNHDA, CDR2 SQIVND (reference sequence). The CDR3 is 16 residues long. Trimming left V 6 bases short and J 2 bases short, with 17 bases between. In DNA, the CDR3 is TGTGCCAGTAGACGTTCATCAGGGGAGACTGGAAACACCATATATTTT. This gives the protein CASRRSSGETGNTIYF.

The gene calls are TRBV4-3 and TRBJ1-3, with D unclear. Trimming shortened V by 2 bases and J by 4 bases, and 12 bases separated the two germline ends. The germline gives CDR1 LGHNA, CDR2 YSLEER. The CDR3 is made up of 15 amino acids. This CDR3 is CASSQSRTEGNTIYF. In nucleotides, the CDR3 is TGCGCCAGCAGCCAATCTCGAACTGAAGGAAACACCATATATTTT.

Here the CDR3 DNA reads TGTGCCAGCAGCCAGGACAGGGGATGGCAGACCCAGTACTTC. Residues: CASSQDRGWQTQYF. The V and J genes are TRBV11-2 and TRBJ2-5; 9 bases fit TRBD1. The CDR3 is 14 amino acids. After removal of 5 bases from V and 6 bases from J, the junction contained 7 bases not matched to a gene. CDR1 and CDR2 (germline): SGHAT, FQNNGV.

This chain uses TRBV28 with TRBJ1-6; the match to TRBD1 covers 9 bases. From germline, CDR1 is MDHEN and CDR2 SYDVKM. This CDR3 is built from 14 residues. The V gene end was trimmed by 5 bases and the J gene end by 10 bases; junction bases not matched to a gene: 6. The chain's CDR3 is CASSTGTGLSPLHF. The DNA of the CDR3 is TGTGCCAGCAGTACCGGGACAGGGTTGTCACCCCTCCACTTT. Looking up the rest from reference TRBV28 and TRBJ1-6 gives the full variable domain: DVKVTQSSRYLVKRTGEKVFLECVQDMDHENMFWYRQDPGLGLRLIYFSYDVKMKEKGDIPEGYSVSREKKERFSLILESASTNQTSMYLCASSTGTGLSPLHFGNGTRLTVT.

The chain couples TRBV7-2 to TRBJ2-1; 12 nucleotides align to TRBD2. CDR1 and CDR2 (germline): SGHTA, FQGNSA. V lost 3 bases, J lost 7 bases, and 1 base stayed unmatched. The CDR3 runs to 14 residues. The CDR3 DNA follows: TGTGCCAGCAGCTTCCTAGCGGGGGGGAATGAGCAGTTCTTC. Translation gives CASSFLAGGNEQFF.

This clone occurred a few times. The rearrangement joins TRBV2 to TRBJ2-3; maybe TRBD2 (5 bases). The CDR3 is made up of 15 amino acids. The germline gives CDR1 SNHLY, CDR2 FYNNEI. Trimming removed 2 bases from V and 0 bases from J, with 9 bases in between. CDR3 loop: CASSESRTSTDTQYF. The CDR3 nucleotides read TGTGCCAGCAGTGAATCTCGGACTAGCACAGATACGCAGTATTTT.

The CDR3 nucleotides are TGTGCCATCAGTCCCAGCGGGGGGTACGAGCAGTACTTC. It yields the protein CAISPSGGYEQYF. The gene calls are TRBV10-3 and TRBJ2-7; 9 bases fit TRBD2. Germline loops: CDR1 ENHRY, CDR2 SYGVKD. After removal of 5 bases from V and 4 bases from J, the junction contained 3 bases not matched to a gene. The CDR3 has 13 residues.

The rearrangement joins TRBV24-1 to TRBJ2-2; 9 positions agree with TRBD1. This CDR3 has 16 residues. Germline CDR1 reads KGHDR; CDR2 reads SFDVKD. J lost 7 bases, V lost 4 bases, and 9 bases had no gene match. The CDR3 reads CATSDRQGVTGGELFF. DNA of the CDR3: TGTGCCACCAGTGACCGACAGGGGGTGACTGGCGGGGAGCTGTTTTTT.

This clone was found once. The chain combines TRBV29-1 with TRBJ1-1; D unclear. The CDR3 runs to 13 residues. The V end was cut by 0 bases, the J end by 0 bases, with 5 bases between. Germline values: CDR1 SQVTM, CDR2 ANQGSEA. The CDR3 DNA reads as TGCAGCGTTGAAGAGGGAGTGAACACTGAAGCTTTCTTT. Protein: CSVEEGVNTEAFF.

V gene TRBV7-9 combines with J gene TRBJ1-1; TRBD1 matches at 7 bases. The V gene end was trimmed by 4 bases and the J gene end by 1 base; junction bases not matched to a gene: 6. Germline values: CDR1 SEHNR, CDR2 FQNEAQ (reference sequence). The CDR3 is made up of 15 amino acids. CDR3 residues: CASSSQTGWNTEAFF. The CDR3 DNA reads TGTGCCAGCAGCTCCCAGACAGGGTGGAACACTGAAGCTTTCTTT.

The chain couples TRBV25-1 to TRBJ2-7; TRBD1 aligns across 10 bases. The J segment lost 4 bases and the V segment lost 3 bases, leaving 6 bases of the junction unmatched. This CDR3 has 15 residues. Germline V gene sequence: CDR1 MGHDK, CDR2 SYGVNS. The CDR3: CASSEVGDRGYEQYF. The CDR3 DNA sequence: TGTGCCAGCAGTGAGGTAGGGGACAGGGGTTACGAGCAGTACTTC.

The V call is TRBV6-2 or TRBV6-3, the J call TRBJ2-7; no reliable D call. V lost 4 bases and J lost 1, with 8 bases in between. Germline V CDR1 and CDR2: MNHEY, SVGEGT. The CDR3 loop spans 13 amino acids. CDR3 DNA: TGTGCCAGCAGTTGGAGAGCTTCCTACGAGCAGTACTTC. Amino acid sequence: CASSWRASYEQYF.

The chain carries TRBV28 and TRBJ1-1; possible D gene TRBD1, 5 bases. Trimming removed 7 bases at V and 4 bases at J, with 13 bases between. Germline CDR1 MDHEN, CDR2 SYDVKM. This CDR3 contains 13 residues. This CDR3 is CASTRQFGTEAFF. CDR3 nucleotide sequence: TGTGCCAGCACCAGACAGTTCGGCACTGAAGCTTTCTTT.

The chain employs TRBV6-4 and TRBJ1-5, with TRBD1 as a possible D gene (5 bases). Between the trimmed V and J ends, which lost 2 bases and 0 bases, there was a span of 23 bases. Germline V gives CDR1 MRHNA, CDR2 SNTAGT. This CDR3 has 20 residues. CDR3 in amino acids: CASSDGYGGSRLYSNQPQHF. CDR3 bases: TGTGCCAGCAGTGACGGATACGGGGGAAGTCGATTATATAGCAATCAGCCCCAGCATTTT.

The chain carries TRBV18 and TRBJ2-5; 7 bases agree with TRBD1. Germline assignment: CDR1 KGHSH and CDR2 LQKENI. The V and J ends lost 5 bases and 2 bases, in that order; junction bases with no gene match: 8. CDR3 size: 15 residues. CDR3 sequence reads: CASSWTGQGQETQYF. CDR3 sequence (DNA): TGTGCCAGCTCATGGACAGGCCAAGGACAAGAGACCCAGTACTTC.

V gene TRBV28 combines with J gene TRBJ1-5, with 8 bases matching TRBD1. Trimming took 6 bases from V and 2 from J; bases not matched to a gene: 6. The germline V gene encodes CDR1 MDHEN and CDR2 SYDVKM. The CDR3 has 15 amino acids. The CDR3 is CASSFGQGGNQPQHF. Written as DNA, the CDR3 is TGTGCCAGCAGCTTTGGACAGGGCGGCAATCAGCCCCAGCATTTT.

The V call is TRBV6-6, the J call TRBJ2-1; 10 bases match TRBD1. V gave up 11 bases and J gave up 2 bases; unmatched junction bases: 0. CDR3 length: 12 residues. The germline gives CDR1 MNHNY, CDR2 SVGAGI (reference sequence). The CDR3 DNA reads TGTGCCGGACAGGGGGCCTACAATGAGCAGTTCTTC. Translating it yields CAGQGAYNEQFF.

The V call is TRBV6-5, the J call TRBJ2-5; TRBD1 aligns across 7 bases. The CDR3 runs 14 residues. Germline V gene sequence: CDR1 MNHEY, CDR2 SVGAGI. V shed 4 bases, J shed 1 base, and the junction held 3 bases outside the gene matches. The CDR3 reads CASSSDRVQETQYF. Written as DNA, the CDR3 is TGTGCCAGCAGTTCTGACAGGGTCCAAGAGACCCAGTACTTC.

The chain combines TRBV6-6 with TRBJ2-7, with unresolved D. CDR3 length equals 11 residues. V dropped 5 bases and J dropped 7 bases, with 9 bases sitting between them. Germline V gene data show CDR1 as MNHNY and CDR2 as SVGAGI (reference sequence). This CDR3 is CASSVAAEQYF. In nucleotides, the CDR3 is TGTGCCAGCAGTGTGGCGGCGGAGCAGTACTTC.

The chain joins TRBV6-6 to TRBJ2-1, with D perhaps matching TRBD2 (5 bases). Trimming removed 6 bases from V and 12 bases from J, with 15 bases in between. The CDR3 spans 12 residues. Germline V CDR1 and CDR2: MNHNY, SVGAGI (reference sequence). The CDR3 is CASSDGVHGQFF. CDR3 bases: TGTGCCAGCAGCGACGGGGTCCACGGGCAGTTCTTC.

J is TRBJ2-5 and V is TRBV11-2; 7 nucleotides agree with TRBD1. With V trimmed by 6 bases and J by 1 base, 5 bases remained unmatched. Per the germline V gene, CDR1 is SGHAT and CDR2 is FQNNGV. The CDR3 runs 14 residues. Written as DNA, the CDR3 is TGTGCCAGCAGTACACGACAGGGCCAAGAGACCCAGTACTTC. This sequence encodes CASSTRQGQETQYF.

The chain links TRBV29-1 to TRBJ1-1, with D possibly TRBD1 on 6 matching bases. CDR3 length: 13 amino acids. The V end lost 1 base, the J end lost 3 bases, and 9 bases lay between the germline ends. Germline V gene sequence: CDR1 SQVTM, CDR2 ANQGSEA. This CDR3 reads CSVEARTDTEAFF. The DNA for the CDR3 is TGCAGCGTTGAAGCAAGGACAGACACTGAAGCTTTCTTT.

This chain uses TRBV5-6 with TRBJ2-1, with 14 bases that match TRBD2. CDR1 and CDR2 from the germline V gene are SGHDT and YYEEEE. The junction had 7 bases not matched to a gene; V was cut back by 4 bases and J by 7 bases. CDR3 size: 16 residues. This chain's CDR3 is CASSPGLAGDRNEQFF. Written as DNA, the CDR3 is TGTGCCAGCAGCCCGGGACTAGCGGGGGATCGGAATGAGCAGTTCTTC.

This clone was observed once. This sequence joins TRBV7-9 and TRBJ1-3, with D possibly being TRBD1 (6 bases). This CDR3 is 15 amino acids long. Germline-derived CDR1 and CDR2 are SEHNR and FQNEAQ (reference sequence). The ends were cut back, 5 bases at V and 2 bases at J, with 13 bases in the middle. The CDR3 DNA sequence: TGTGCCAGCAGCCTGGGGGGGGGCACTGGAAACACCATATATTTT. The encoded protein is CASSLGGGTGNTIYF. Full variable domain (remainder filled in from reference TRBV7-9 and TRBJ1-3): DTGVSQNPRHKITKRGQNVTFRCDPISEHNRLYWYRQTLGQGPEFLTYFQNEAQLEKSRLLSDRFSAERPKGSFSTLEIQRTEQGDSAMYLCASSLGGGTGNTIYFGEGSWLTVV.

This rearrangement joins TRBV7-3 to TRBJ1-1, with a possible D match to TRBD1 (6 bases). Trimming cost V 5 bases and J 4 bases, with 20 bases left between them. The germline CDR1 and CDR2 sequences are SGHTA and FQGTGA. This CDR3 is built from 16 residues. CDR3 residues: CASSPYIGGQGTEAFF. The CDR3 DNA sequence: TGTGCCAGCAGCCCTTACATCGGGGGGCAAGGCACTGAAGCTTTCTTT.